These 19 T cell receptor beta chains were all obtained from the same sample, sequenced in a study of cytotoxic CD8 clonotypes in ibrutinib-treated CLL. Clones were sequenced by immunoSEQ multiplex PCR, and TCRdb holds only the in-frame ones, with some missing. The sample shows approximately 200,000 clones, about 72% of them seen only once. Sequences were derived from PBMCs, sampled after 24 months of ibrutinib treatment. All receptors derive from a human donor with chronic lymphocytic leukemia.

The V call is TRBV7-6, the J call TRBJ2-7; 10 bases align to TRBD2. CDR3 length: 18 amino acids. Unmatched junction bases numbered 14, after V lost 4 bases and J lost 2 bases. CDR1 SGHVS and CDR2 FNYEAQ come from the germline V gene. CDR3 sequence: CASSSGGLAGARAYEQYF. The CDR3 DNA is TGTGCCAGCAGCTCCGGGGGGCTAGCGGGAGCTCGAGCCTACGAGCAGTACTTC.

J is TRBJ2-5 and V is TRBV5-6; TRBD1 might be the D (5 bases). From germline, CDR1 is SGHDT and CDR2 YYEEEE. CDR3 length: 13 amino acids. V lost 0 bases, J lost 11 bases, and 14 bases lay in between. CDR3 nucleotide sequence: TGTGCCAGCAGCTTGGCCGTGACAGATTCACAGTACTTC. Residues: CASSLAVTDSQYF.

J is TRBJ2-5 and V is TRBV4-2; D is ambiguous. The CDR3 contains 14 residues. Trimming removed 1 base at V and 1 base at J, with 7 bases between. Per germline, CDR1 LGHNA and CDR2 YNFKEQ. DNA for the CDR3: TGTGCCAGCAGCCAAGGGGTAGGCCAAGAGACCCAGTACTTC. This codes for CASSQGVGQETQYF.

This clone was seen a single time. This chain connects TRBV2 to TRBJ1-2; D unresolved. This CDR3 is 11 amino acids long. Germline values: CDR1 SNHLY, CDR2 FYNNEI. Trimming removed 5 bases from V and 3 bases from J, with 4 bases in between. CDR3 in DNA: TGTGCCAGCAGTCAGGACTATGGCTACACCTTC. The encoded protein is CASSQDYGYTF.

This sequence joins TRBV25-1 and TRBJ2-5; 13 bases align to TRBD2. V shed 2 bases, J shed 1 base, and the junction held 4 bases outside the gene matches. The CDR3 consists of 17 residues. Germline CDR1 is MGHDK and CDR2 is SYGVNS. The CDR3 sequence is CASSETSGRASQETQYF. CDR3 DNA: TGTGCCAGCAGTGAAACTAGCGGGAGGGCCAGCCAAGAGACCCAGTACTTC.

The rearrangement uses TRBV5-5 and TRBJ1-4; possibly TRBD1 for D (5 bases). The germline gives CDR1 SGHKS, CDR2 YYEKEE (reference sequence). This CDR3 is built from 15 residues. V gave up 2 bases and J gave up 5 bases, with 13 bases separating them. CDR3 protein: CASSLDWTRNEKLFF. DNA for the CDR3: TGTGCCAGCAGCTTAGACTGGACACGAAATGAAAAACTGTTTTTT.

The CDR3 DNA reads as TGTGCCAGCAGCGCACAGGGCTTCTCTGGAAACACCATATATTTT. Its protein product is CASSAQGFSGNTIYF. The chain links TRBV9 to TRBJ1-3; a possible D gene is TRBD1 (6 bases). The CDR3 length is 15 residues. Trimming shortened V by 3 bases and J by 0 bases, and 10 bases separated the two germline ends. Germline V lookup: CDR1 SGDLS, CDR2 YYNGEE.

The chain recombines TRBV5-1 with TRBJ1-1; D might be TRBD1 (6 bases). With 0 bases removed from V and 4 bases from J, the gap between germline ends came to 10 bases. Germline loops: CDR1 SGHRS, CDR2 YFSETQ. CDR3 size: 14 residues. The CDR3 DNA follows: TGCGCCAGCAGCTTGGCCGAAGGGGGCACTGAAGCTTTCTTT. As protein: CASSLAEGGTEAFF.

The chain uses TRBV15 and TRBJ2-5; D is ambiguous. The CDR3 has 15 amino acids. Germline CDR1 is LNHNV and CDR2 is YYDKDF (reference sequence). V dropped 1 base and J dropped 5 bases, with 14 bases sitting between them. CDR3 DNA sequence: TGTGCCACCAGCAGAGTAACTGGGAATCAGGAGACCCAGTACTTC. Translating gives CATSRVTGNQETQYF.

This clone occurred a few times. The chain is built from TRBV5-5 and TRBJ1-2; possibly TRBD1 for D (5 bases). The germline V gene has CDR1 SGHKS and CDR2 YYEKEE (reference sequence). The CDR3 is 12 residues long. V lost 2 bases to trimming and J lost 8 bases, with 10 bases between them. CDR3 DNA: TGTGCCAGCAGCTTCAGGGTCCACGGCTACACCTTC. It codes for CASSFRVHGYTF.

The chain joins TRBV15 to TRBJ2-5, with D possibly matching TRBD1 (5 bases). CDR3 length: 15 amino acids. Trimming took 5 bases from V and 2 from J, leaving 15 bases between them. In germline, CDR1 is LNHNV, CDR2 YYDKDF (reference sequence). DNA of the CDR3: TGTGCCACCAGCGACAGCTACACGGAACAAGAGACCCAGTACTTC. Its translation is CATSDSYTEQETQYF.

The chain couples TRBV6-1 to TRBJ2-5; TRBD2 matches at 8 bases. The CDR3 runs 14 residues. Losses at the gene ends were 5 bases for V and 1 base for J; bases not matched to a gene: 3. CDR1 is MNHNS and CDR2 is SASEGT in the germline V gene. The CDR3 sequence: CASSNSGSQETQYF. Here the CDR3 DNA reads TGTGCCAGCAGTAACAGCGGGAGCCAAGAGACCCAGTACTTC.

CDR3 amino acids: CASSYSGTRKPYGYTF. In DNA, the CDR3 is TGTGCCAGCAGTTACTCGGGGACGCGGAAACCCTATGGCTACACCTTC. V and J are TRBV6-5 and TRBJ1-2; TRBD1 is a possible D gene (5 bases). V was trimmed by 0 bases and J by 4 bases, leaving 15 bases between them. CDR3 length equals 16 residues. From germline, CDR1 is MNHEY and CDR2 SVGAGI.

The V call is TRBV20-1, the J call TRBJ1-1; no clear D. Germline V lookup: CDR1 DFQATT, CDR2 SNEGSKA (reference sequence). Trimming removed 5 bases at V and 8 bases at J, with 12 bases between. The CDR3 is 11 amino acids. The chain's CDR3 is CSALRTEEAFF. The CDR3 region has the DNA TGCAGTGCTTTACGGACCGAAGAAGCTTTCTTT.

The V call is TRBV19, the J call TRBJ2-1; 10 bases fit TRBD2. The CDR3 has 16 amino acids. Germline V gene sequence: CDR1 LNHDA, CDR2 SQIVND (reference sequence). The V and J ends lost 7 bases and 5 bases, in that order; junction bases with no gene match: 11. CDR3 nucleotides: TGTGCCAGTAACAAAGGACTAGCGGTAGATCACAATGAGCAGTTCTTC. Amino acids: CASNKGLAVDHNEQFF.

This chain joins TRBV4-3 and TRBJ2-2; unclear D gene. The CDR3 consists of 14 residues. In germline, CDR1 is LGHNA, CDR2 YSLEER. V lost 0 bases, J lost 6 bases, and 8 bases lay in between. As DNA, the CDR3 is TGCGCCAGCAGCCAAGACCCTCGGGCCGGGGAGCTGTTTTTT. Residues: CASSQDPRAGELFF.

The chain is built from TRBV29-1 and TRBJ2-7; TRBD1 or TRBD2 may be the D gene (5 bases each). This CDR3 spans 15 amino acids. Germline assignment: CDR1 SQVTM and CDR2 ANQGSEA. V was trimmed by 1 base and J by 0 bases, leaving 13 bases between them. The CDR3 sequence is CSVEVIGGFSYEQYF. For the CDR3, the DNA is TGCAGCGTTGAAGTCATTGGGGGTTTCTCCTACGAGCAGTACTTC.

V is TRBV5-1 and J is TRBJ2-1; 10 bases fit TRBD2. V was clipped by 0 bases and J by 7 bases; unmatched bases: 10. Germline lookup yields CDR1 SGHRS and CDR2 YFSETQ. The length of the CDR3 is 17 residues. The chain's CDR3 is CASSLVGSGRRRNEQFF. CDR3 nucleotides: TGCGCCAGCAGCTTGGTGGGTAGCGGGAGGCGTCGGAATGAGCAGTTCTTC. Based on the CDR3 plus reference TRBV5-1 and TRBJ2-1, the full variable domain is KAGVTQTPRYLIKTRGQQVTLSCSPISGHRSVSWYQQTPGQGLQFLFEYFSETQRNKGNFPGRFSGRQFSNSRSEMNVSTLELGDSALYLCASSLVGSGRRRNEQFFGPGTRLTVL.

J is TRBJ2-7 and V is TRBV28, with 7 bases that match TRBD2. J gave up 0 bases and V 5 bases, and 7 bases lay outside the gene matches. Germline CDR1 and CDR2: MDHEN and SYDVKM. The CDR3 runs to 15 residues. CDR3 amino acids: CASSNRLAGSYEQYF. Written as DNA, the CDR3 is TGTGCCAGCAGTAACCGACTAGCCGGCTCCTACGAGCAGTACTTC.